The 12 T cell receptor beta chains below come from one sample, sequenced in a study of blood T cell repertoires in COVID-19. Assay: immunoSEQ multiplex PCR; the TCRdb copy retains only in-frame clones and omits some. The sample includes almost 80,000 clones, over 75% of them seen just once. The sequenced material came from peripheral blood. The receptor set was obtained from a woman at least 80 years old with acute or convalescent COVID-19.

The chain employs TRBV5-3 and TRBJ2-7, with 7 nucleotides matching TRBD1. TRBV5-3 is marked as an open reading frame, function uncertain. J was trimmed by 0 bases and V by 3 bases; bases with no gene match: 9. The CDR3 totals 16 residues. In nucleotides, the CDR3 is TGTGCCAGAAGCTCAGTCGACAGGGTTTGCTCCTACGAGCAGTACTTC. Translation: CARSSVDRVCSYEQYF.

The CDR3 DNA reads as TGTGCCAGCAGCTCCCCGGGACAGGGGGAGACCCAGTACTTC. Its protein product is CASSSPGQGETQYF. The rearrangement uses TRBV5-4 and TRBJ2-5, with 10 nucleotides matching TRBD1. J lost 5 bases, V lost 3 bases, and 4 bases had no gene match. In germline, CDR1 is SGHNT, CDR2 YYREEE (reference sequence). The CDR3 totals 14 residues.

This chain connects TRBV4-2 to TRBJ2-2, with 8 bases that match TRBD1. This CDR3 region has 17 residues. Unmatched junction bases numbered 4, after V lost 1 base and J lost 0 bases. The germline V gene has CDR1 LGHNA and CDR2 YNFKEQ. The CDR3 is CASSQGTGGTNTGELFF. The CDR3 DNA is TGTGCCAGCAGCCAAGGAACAGGGGGAACGAACACCGGGGAGCTGTTTTTT.

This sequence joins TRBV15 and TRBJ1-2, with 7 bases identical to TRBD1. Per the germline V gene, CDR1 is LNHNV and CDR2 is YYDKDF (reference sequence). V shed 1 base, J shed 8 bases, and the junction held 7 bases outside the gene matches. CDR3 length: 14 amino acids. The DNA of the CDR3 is TGTGCCACCAGCAGAGGCGAGACAGGGATAGGCTACACCTTC. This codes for CATSRGETGIGYTF.

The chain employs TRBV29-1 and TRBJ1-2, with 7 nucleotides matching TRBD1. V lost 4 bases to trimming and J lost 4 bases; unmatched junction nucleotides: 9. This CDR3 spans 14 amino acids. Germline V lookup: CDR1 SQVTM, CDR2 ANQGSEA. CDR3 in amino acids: CSVVGTATVYGYTF. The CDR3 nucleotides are TGCAGCGTTGTAGGGACAGCCACCGTCTATGGCTACACCTTC.

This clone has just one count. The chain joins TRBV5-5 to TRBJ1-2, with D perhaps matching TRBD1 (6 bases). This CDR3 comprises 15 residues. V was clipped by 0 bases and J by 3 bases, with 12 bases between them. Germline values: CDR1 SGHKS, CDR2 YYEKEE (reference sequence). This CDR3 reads CASSLVIGGDYGYTF. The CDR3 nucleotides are TGTGCCAGCAGCTTGGTAATTGGGGGCGACTATGGCTACACCTTC. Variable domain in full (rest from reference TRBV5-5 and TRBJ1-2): DAGVTQSPTHLIKTRGQQVTLRCSPISGHKSVSWYQQVLGQGPQFIFQYYEKEERGRGNFPDRFSARQFPNYSSELNVNALLLGDSALYLCASSLVIGGDYGYTFGSGTRLTVV.

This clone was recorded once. CDR3 amino acids: CASSLEHMNTGELFF. The CDR3 region has the DNA TGTGCCAGCAGCTTGGAACATATGAACACCGGGGAGCTGTTTTTT. V and J are TRBV5-5 and TRBJ2-2; D unclear. With 0 bases removed from V and 1 base from J, the gap between germline ends came to 7 bases. Per the germline V gene, CDR1 is SGHKS and CDR2 is YYEKEE (reference sequence). The CDR3 has 15 residues.

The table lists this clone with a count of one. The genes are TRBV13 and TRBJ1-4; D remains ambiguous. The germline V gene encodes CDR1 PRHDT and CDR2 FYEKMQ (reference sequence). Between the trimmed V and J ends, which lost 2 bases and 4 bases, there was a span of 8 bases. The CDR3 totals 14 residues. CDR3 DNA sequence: TGTGCCAGCAGCTTACGGGGAGATAATGAAAAACTGTTTTTT. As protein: CASSLRGDNEKLFF.

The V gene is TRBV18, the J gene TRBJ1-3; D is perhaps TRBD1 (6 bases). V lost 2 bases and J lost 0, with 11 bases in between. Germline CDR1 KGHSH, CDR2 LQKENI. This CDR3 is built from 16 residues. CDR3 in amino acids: CASSPNRDRSGNTIYF. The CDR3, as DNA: TGTGCCAGCTCACCAAACAGGGACCGCTCTGGAAACACCATATATTTT.

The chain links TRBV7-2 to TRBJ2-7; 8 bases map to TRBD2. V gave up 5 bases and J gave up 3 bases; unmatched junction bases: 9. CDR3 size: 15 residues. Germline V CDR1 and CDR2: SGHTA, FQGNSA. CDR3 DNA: TGTGCCAGCAGCCCCAGCGGGAGTAACTTCTACGAGCAGTACTTC. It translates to CASSPSGSNFYEQYF.

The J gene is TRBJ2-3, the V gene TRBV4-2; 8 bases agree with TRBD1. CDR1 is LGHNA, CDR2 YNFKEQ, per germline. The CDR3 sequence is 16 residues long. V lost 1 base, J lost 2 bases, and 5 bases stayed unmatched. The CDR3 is CASSQGPGGPTDTQYF. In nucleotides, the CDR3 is TGTGCCAGCAGCCAAGGCCCAGGGGGCCCCACAGATACGCAGTATTTT.

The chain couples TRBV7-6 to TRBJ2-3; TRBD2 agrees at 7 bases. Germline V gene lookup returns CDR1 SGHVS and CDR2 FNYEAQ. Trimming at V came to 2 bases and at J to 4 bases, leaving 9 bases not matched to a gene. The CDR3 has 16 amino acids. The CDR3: CASSLTSGVRADTQYF. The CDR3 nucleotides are TGTGCCAGCAGCTTAACAAGCGGGGTTCGGGCAGATACGCAGTATTTT.